Following are 21 T cell receptor beta chains from one sample sequenced in a study of CD8 T cells in Susac syndrome. It was with random hexamers that 0.5 to 1 ug RNA was reverse transcribed. MiXCR, run by TCRdb on the immunoSEQ multiplex PCR reads, gives a single entry per CDR3 protein. The sample includes hundreds of thousands of distinct CDR3 sequences, approximately 85% of them seen just once. The sample taken for sequencing was CD8+ T cells from PBMCs. Every receptor here comes from a human donor with multiple sclerosis.

The sample holds one count of this clonotype. This chain connects TRBV5-6 to TRBJ2-7; D may correspond to TRBD1 or TRBD2 (5 bases each). Germline assignment: CDR1 SGHDT and CDR2 YYEEEE. Trimming removed 3 bases at V and 2 bases at J, with 15 bases between. This CDR3 is built from 15 residues. The CDR3 sequence is CASSSNRDGTYEQYF. Written as DNA, the CDR3 is TGTGCCAGCAGCTCCAACCGGGACGGTACCTACGAGCAGTACTTC.

This clonotype showed up just once. The chain employs TRBV5-5 and TRBJ1-1; D possibly corresponds to TRBD1 (5 bases). The CDR3 runs 15 residues. The V and J ends lost 3 bases and 5 bases respectively, with 17 bases between them. Germline loops: CDR1 SGHKS, CDR2 YYEKEE (reference sequence). DNA of the CDR3: TGTGCCAGCAGCTACTTGGGGAGGGGAGGAACTGAAGCTTTCTTT. As protein: CASSYLGRGGTEAFF.

The chain has TRBV10-3 and TRBJ2-1; 7 positions match TRBD2. CDR1 ENHRY and CDR2 SYGVKD come from the germline V gene. The CDR3 consists of 12 residues. Losses at the gene ends were 6 bases for V and 6 bases for J; bases not matched to a gene: 2. This CDR3 reads CAIRSGTNEQFF. The CDR3 DNA reads TGTGCCATCAGGAGCGGGACCAATGAGCAGTTCTTC.

V and J are TRBV6-1 and TRBJ2-7; TRBD2 agrees at 14 bases. The CDR3 loop spans 18 amino acids. Germline CDR1 reads MNHNS; CDR2 reads SASEGT. The junction had 12 bases not matched to a gene; V was cut back by 6 bases and J by 2 bases. The CDR3 spells CASSQDGTSGSLAYEQYF. The CDR3 DNA follows: TGTGCCAGCAGCCAAGATGGGACTAGCGGGAGCCTAGCCTACGAGCAGTACTTC.

The chain recombines TRBV29-1 with TRBJ1-4, with D uncertain. Trimming took off 7 bases at V and 6 bases at J, with 15 bases between the two ends. CDR3 length: 13 amino acids. Germline assignment: CDR1 SQVTM and CDR2 ANQGSEA. CDR3: CSALGRGDEKLFF. DNA of the CDR3: TGCAGCGCCCTTGGACGAGGAGATGAAAAACTGTTTTTT.

The chain links TRBV7-8 to TRBJ2-1, with 11 bases lining up with TRBD2. V lost 5 bases to trimming and J lost 3 bases; unmatched junction nucleotides: 9. From germline, CDR1 is SGHVS and CDR2 FQNEAQ. This CDR3 spans 17 amino acids. In DNA form, the CDR3 reads TGTGCCAGCAGCCCCTGGTTAGCGGGAGGGAACTACAATGAGCAGTTCTTC. Amino acid sequence: CASSPWLAGGNYNEQFF.

V is TRBV9 and J is TRBJ2-5, with D maybe TRBD1 (6 bases). The CDR3 sequence is 15 residues long. The germline V gene has CDR1 SGDLS and CDR2 YYNGEE. V dropped 1 base and J dropped 4 bases, with 14 bases sitting between them. This CDR3 is CASSVQGRGPETQYF. In DNA form, the CDR3 reads TGTGCCAGCAGCGTACAAGGCAGGGGACCAGAGACCCAGTACTTC.

The V call is TRBV28, the J call TRBJ2-5; D ambiguous. Trimming shortened V by 6 bases and J by 4 bases, and 18 bases separated the two germline ends. The CDR3 runs 15 residues. CDR1 MDHEN and CDR2 SYDVKM come from the germline V gene. The CDR3 DNA is TGTGCCAGCAGCCCGGCCGTTCAGGTCGGAGAGACCCAGTACTTC. Translation gives CASSPAVQVGETQYF.

The chain uses TRBV6-1 and TRBJ1-1; weak D call: TRBD1 (5 bases). V dropped 7 bases and J dropped 5 bases, with 11 bases sitting between them. Germline V gene lookup returns CDR1 MNHNS and CDR2 SASEGT. The CDR3 is 12 amino acids. In DNA, the CDR3 is TGTGCCAGCAACACGGGGGGGACTGAAGCTTTCTTT. Amino acid sequence: CASNTGGTEAFF.

This clonotype turned up a few times. This chain links TRBV20-1 with TRBJ2-7; possible D gene TRBD1, 6 bases. Trimming took 0 bases from V and 9 from J, leaving 12 bases between them. The CDR3 length is 12 residues. The germline V gene encodes CDR1 DFQATT and CDR2 SNEGSKA (reference sequence). The CDR3 DNA reads as TGCAGTGCTAGAGATTGGGGCAGGGGGCAGTACTTC. Residues: CSARDWGRGQYF.

This clonotype has just one count. The genes are TRBV2 and TRBJ2-2; TRBD1 matches at 11 bases. Trimming cost V 10 bases and J 6 bases; bases outside gene matches: 4. The germline V gene encodes CDR1 SNHLY and CDR2 FYNNEI. CDR3 length: 13 amino acids. The CDR3 DNA sequence: TGTGCCACCTGGACAGGGGGCCCCGGGGAGCTGTTTTTT. Its translation: CATWTGGPGELFF.

The chain employs TRBV20-1 and TRBJ2-2; TRBD2 matches 7 bases. The CDR3 has 13 amino acids. V shed 6 bases, J shed 4 bases, and the junction held 5 bases outside the gene matches. CDR1 and CDR2 (germline): DFQATT, SNEGSKA (reference sequence). CDR3 loop: CSAGRAVTGELFF. In DNA form, the CDR3 reads TGCAGTGCGGGGAGGGCCGTCACCGGGGAGCTGTTTTTT.

J is TRBJ2-5 and V is TRBV19; a weak D match, TRBD2 (5 bases). Trimming left V 7 bases short and J 4 bases short, with 19 bases between. CDR1 and CDR2 from the germline V gene are LNHDA and SQIVND (reference sequence). The CDR3 covers 15 residues. CDR3 loop: CASTRTPSDGETQYF. CDR3 nucleotide sequence: TGTGCCAGTACTCGGACTCCCAGTGATGGAGAGACCCAGTACTTC.

J is TRBJ1-1 and V is TRBV1. TRBV1 is a known pseudogene. This CDR3 spans 15 amino acids. CDR3 coding DNA: TGCACCAGCAGTCCGCTACCCGGGAAAAACACTGAAGCTTTCTTT. Translated, it gives CTSSPLPGKNTEAFF.

The chain has TRBV12-3 or TRBV12-4 and TRBJ1-2; D ambiguous. Between the trimmed V and J ends, which lost 5 bases and 8 bases, there was a span of 21 bases. The CDR3 is made up of 15 amino acids. CDR3 residues: CASSPPGVRRGGYTF. The CDR3 nucleotides read TGTGCCAGCAGTCCTCCCGGGGTCCGCCGTGGGGGCTACACCTTC.

The genes are TRBV27 and TRBJ2-7; D assignment may be TRBD1 or TRBD2 (5 bases each). V lost 2 bases to trimming and J lost 1 base, with 12 bases between them. The CDR3 consists of 15 residues. Germline CDR1 reads MNHEY; CDR2 reads SMNVEV (reference sequence). The CDR3: CASSLIGARSYEQYF. For the CDR3, the DNA is TGTGCCAGCAGTTTAATCGGGGCCAGGTCCTACGAGCAGTACTTC.

In its sample, this clonotype was seen once. The V and J genes are TRBV6-5 and TRBJ1-1; D gene uncertain. V was trimmed by 2 bases and J by 3 bases, leaving 10 bases between them. CDR1 is MNHEY, CDR2 SVGAGI, per germline. The CDR3 runs to 14 residues. In DNA, the CDR3 is TGTGCCAGCAGTTACGGGTTGGAGTACACTGAAGCTTTCTTT. Its translation is CASSYGLEYTEAFF.

V is TRBV7-9 and J is TRBJ2-1; 8 nucleotides agree with TRBD2. The CDR3 length is 15 residues. CDR1 is SEHNR and CDR2 is FQNEAQ in the germline V gene (reference sequence). The ends lost 5 bases at V and 8 bases at J; junction bases unmatched: 11. DNA of the CDR3: TGTGCCAGCAGCGCCGGGACTAGGATAGTGTATGAGCAGTTCTTC. Translating gives CASSAGTRIVYEQFF.

The rearrangement joins TRBV15 to TRBJ2-7, with 9 positions matching TRBD2. Germline CDR1 reads LNHNV; CDR2 reads YYDKDF (reference sequence). The CDR3 is made up of 15 amino acids. V lost 1 base and J lost 3; bases outside the gene matches: 4. Here the CDR3 reads CATSRGLAGNYEQYF. DNA for the CDR3: TGTGCCACCAGCAGAGGGCTAGCGGGAAACTACGAGCAGTACTTC.

V and J are TRBV6-5 and TRBJ2-7; TRBD2 matches at 9 bases. This CDR3 region has 17 residues. The V segment lost 6 bases and the J segment 1 base; nucleotides outside the gene matches: 13. Germline V gene data show CDR1 as MNHEY and CDR2 as SVGAGI. The CDR3 bases are TGTGCCAGCAGCTACGTCTCTAGACTAGCGGTTTCCTACGAGCAGTACTTC. Translating gives CASSYVSRLAVSYEQYF.

This sequence joins TRBV6-2 or TRBV6-3 and TRBJ2-7, with TRBD2 identical over 10 bases. This CDR3 comprises 14 residues. The germline V gene encodes CDR1 MNHEY and CDR2 SVGEGT. J was trimmed by 5 bases and V by 7 bases; bases with no gene match: 8. The CDR3 coding sequence is TGTGCCAGCACCCCCGGGACTAGCGTCGACGAGCAGTACTTC. Its translation: CASTPGTSVDEQYF.